Below, 21 T cell receptor beta chains from the same sample are listed, as sequenced in a study of control samples from healthy donors and cancer patients. Assay used: immunoSEQ multiplex PCR; TCRdb lists only in-frame clones, some missing. The table has around 140,000 clones, around 90% seen once. Source material: blood. The receptors come from a young man in good health.

CDR3 loop: CASSSRQRYYNSPLHF. The CDR3 DNA is TGTGCCAGCAGCTCTAGGCAGAGATACTATAATTCACCCCTCCACTTT. The rearrangement uses TRBV5-6 and TRBJ1-6; no definite D call. This CDR3 spans 16 amino acids. CDR1 is SGHDT, CDR2 YYEEEE, per germline. The ends were cut back, 3 bases at V and 3 bases at J, with 13 bases in the middle.

This chain connects TRBV6-5 to TRBJ1-1, with 7 bases aligning to TRBD1. From germline, CDR1 is MNHEY and CDR2 SVGAGI. Germline trimming cut 2 bases from V and 4 bases from J; bases unmatched to any gene: 4. This CDR3 is built from 14 residues. The CDR3 region is CASSYEGGGTEAFF. In DNA, the CDR3 is TGTGCCAGCAGTTACGAAGGGGGCGGCACTGAAGCTTTCTTT.

The chain links TRBV6-5 to TRBJ2-5; tentative D call: TRBD1 (6 bases). CDR3 length equals 15 residues. Trimming removed 6 bases from V and 3 bases from J, with 17 bases in between. Germline-derived CDR1 and CDR2 are MNHEY and SVGAGI. The CDR3 is CASRDWTADEETQYF. In nucleotides, the CDR3 is TGTGCCAGCAGGGACTGGACAGCGGACGAAGAGACCCAGTACTTC.

The chain is built from TRBV5-6 and TRBJ1-5; 7 nucleotides align to TRBD1. Trimming took 3 bases from V and 9 from J; bases not matched to a gene: 6. Germline CDR1 SGHDT, CDR2 YYEEEE. The CDR3 loop spans 13 amino acids. CDR3 bases: TGTGCCAGCAGCTCGGACAGGTTTCCGCCCCAGCATTTT. The encoded protein is CASSSDRFPPQHF.

The chain carries TRBV6-4 and TRBJ1-1, with 7 positions matching TRBD1. The CDR3 is made up of 14 amino acids. With V trimmed by 6 bases and J by 1 base, 5 bases remained unmatched. Germline lookup yields CDR1 MRHNA and CDR2 SNTAGT. DNA of the CDR3: TGTGCCAGCAGAACAGGGGACACGAACACTGAAGCTTTCTTT. Its protein product is CASRTGDTNTEAFF.

V usage is TRBV6-5 and J usage is TRBJ2-7; 9 bases are a match to TRBD2. The CDR3 totals 14 residues. The trim removed 8 bases at V and 0 bases at J, leaving 5 bases unmatched. Germline-derived CDR1 and CDR2 are MNHEY and SVGAGI. CDR3: CASGTSLSSYEQYF. The CDR3 DNA reads TGTGCCAGCGGGACTAGCTTGAGCTCCTACGAGCAGTACTTC.

With regard to this clone: Because the CDR3's place on the DNA is in doubt, the DNA is left out and the CDR3 is given as listed by TCRdb. The V call is TRBV5-4, the J call TRBJ2-5; TRBD1, the D gene given by the table, was not confirmed from the DNA. The CDR3 has 16 residues if both end residues are counted. CDR1 and CDR2 from the germline V gene are SGHNT and YYREEE (reference sequence). The CDR3 reads CASSFWPRGRRETQYF.

The genes are TRBV5-4 and TRBJ1-2; possibly TRBD1 for D (5 bases). Looked up from germline, CDR1 is SGHNT and CDR2 is YYREEE (reference sequence). V was pared by 2 bases and J by 6 bases, with 11 bases between. This CDR3 comprises 13 residues. Here the CDR3 reads CASSFEGSHGYTF. The DNA for the CDR3 is TGTGCCAGCAGCTTCGAGGGGTCCCATGGCTACACCTTC.

This chain joins TRBV6-6 and TRBJ2-7; 8 bases fit TRBD2. Per the germline V gene, CDR1 is MNHNY and CDR2 is SVGAGI (reference sequence). The CDR3 is 15 residues long. After removal of 5 bases from V and 0 bases from J, the junction contained 6 bases not matched to a gene. The CDR3 protein is CASSLTGTSSYEQYF. The CDR3 DNA sequence: TGTGCCAGCAGTCTCACCGGGACTAGCTCCTACGAGCAGTACTTC.

This sequence joins TRBV6-5 and TRBJ2-1; 10 positions match TRBD2. Germline-derived CDR1 and CDR2 are MNHEY and SVGAGI. V lost 6 bases to trimming and J lost 4 bases; unmatched junction nucleotides: 3. The CDR3 extends over 14 amino acids. The CDR3 sequence is CASRTSGDYNEQFF. The CDR3 DNA is TGTGCCAGCAGAACTAGCGGGGATTACAATGAGCAGTTCTTC.

The chain uses TRBV24-1 and TRBJ2-1; possibly TRBD1 or TRBD2 for D (5 bases each). Germline CDR1 KGHDR, CDR2 SFDVKD. The CDR3 contains 14 residues. V dropped 1 base and J dropped 6 bases, with 9 bases sitting between them. The CDR3 DNA follows: TGTGCCACCAGTGATTTTGGGGGAAGCAATGAGCAGTTCTTC. This codes for CATSDFGGSNEQFF.

This rearrangement joins TRBV15 to TRBJ1-5; D gene ambiguous. The V end was cut by 0 bases, the J end by 6 bases, with 18 bases between. Germline V gene lookup returns CDR1 LNHNV and CDR2 YYDKDF (reference sequence). The CDR3 has 17 amino acids. CDR3 sequence: CATSRDRSTSWGQPQHF. In DNA, the CDR3 is TGTGCCACCAGCAGAGATAGGTCGACTTCCTGGGGTCAGCCCCAGCATTTT. Drawing the rest from reference TRBV15 and TRBJ1-5, the complete variable domain is DAMVIQNPRYQVTQFGKPVTLSCSQTLNHNVMYWYQQKSSQAPKLLFHYYDKDFNNEADTPDNFQSRRPNTSFCFLDIRSPGLGDTAMYLCATSRDRSTSWGQPQHFGDGTRLSIL.

The chain carries TRBV29-1 and TRBJ2-7, with 11 bases lining up with TRBD1. This CDR3 is built from 12 residues. J gave up 5 bases and V 7 bases, and 4 bases lay outside the gene matches. Germline CDR1 and CDR2: SQVTM and ANQGSEA. CDR3 protein: CSARTGGDEQYF. CDR3 in DNA: TGCAGCGCTAGGACAGGGGGCGACGAGCAGTACTTC.

The rearrangement joins TRBV7-9 to TRBJ1-3, with TRBD1 as a possible D gene (5 bases). Germline V gene data show CDR1 as SEHNR and CDR2 as FQNEAQ (reference sequence). Trimming removed 5 bases at V and 5 bases at J, with 22 bases between. The CDR3 has 17 amino acids. The CDR3 DNA reads as TGTGCCAGCAGCGGCTTCCGGGACGTAGAAAATAGAAACACCATATATTTT. Amino acid sequence: CASSGFRDVENRNTIYF.

The V and J genes are TRBV19 and TRBJ2-7; D possibly corresponds to TRBD2 (5 bases). The germline CDR1 and CDR2 sequences are LNHDA and SQIVND (reference sequence). The CDR3 sequence is 13 residues long. Trimming pared 5 bases from V and 6 bases from J, leaving 14 bases between. The CDR3 is CASSPERRGEQYF. For the CDR3, the DNA is TGTGCCAGTAGTCCTGAACGTCGGGGCGAGCAGTACTTC.

This clone came up once. The J gene is TRBJ1-2, the V gene TRBV18; TRBD1 might be the D (5 bases). This CDR3 comprises 14 residues. V was pared by 8 bases and J by 1 base, with 14 bases between. Germline V gives CDR1 KGHSH, CDR2 LQKENI. The CDR3 region is CASTGQGFNYGYTF. The DNA of the CDR3 is TGTGCCAGCACAGGACAAGGGTTTAACTATGGCTACACCTTC.

The V and J genes are TRBV11-3 and TRBJ1-2; D gene uncertain. This CDR3 has 14 residues. Germline assignment: CDR1 SGHNT and CDR2 YENEEA. Between the trimmed V and J ends, which lost 1 base and 4 bases, there was a span of 10 bases. The CDR3 coding sequence is TGTGCCAGCAGCTTAGGTGAACCCTCCTATGGCTACACCTTC. It specifies CASSLGEPSYGYTF.

In the case of this clone: One junction end does not reproduce the germline sequence, and a read error may be involved. CDR3 in amino acids: CASSEALKRAITDSDTEAFF. In DNA, the CDR3 is TGTGCCAGCAGCGAAGCGCTTAAACGGGCCATAACCGATTCGGACACTGAAGCTTTCTTT. The rearrangement links TRBV2 to TRBJ1-1; D not certain. The CDR3 has 20 amino acids. The V gene's germline CDR1 is SNHLY and CDR2 FYNNEI.

A remark on this clone: At the DNA level, this CDR3 is encoded by other sequences in the same sample as well. The genes are TRBV5-1 and TRBJ1-2; D ambiguous. From germline, CDR1 is SGHRS and CDR2 YFSETQ. CDR3 length equals 13 residues. Deletions cut 0 bases from V and 3 bases from J, with 6 bases between. DNA of the CDR3: TGCGCCAGCAGCTTGGATGGGGACTATGGCTACACCTTC. It translates to CASSLDGDYGYTF. Full variable domain (remainder filled in from reference TRBV5-1 and TRBJ1-2): KAGVTQTPRYLIKTRGQQVTLSCSPISGHRSVSWYQQTPGQGLQFLFEYFSETQRNKGNFPGRFSGRQFSNSRSEMNVSTLELGDSALYLCASSLDGDYGYTFGSGTRLTVV.

This chain connects TRBV19 to TRBJ1-2; maybe TRBD1 (5 bases). The length of the CDR3 is 15 residues. Deletions cut 2 bases from V and 5 bases from J, with 15 bases between. Germline lookup yields CDR1 LNHDA and CDR2 SQIVND (reference sequence). The CDR3 sequence: CASSIPRRDLYGYTF. The CDR3 nucleotides are TGTGCCAGTAGTATACCGCGACGGGACCTATATGGCTACACCTTC.

J is TRBJ2-3 and V is TRBV5-5, with 7 nucleotides matching TRBD2. Germline V gives CDR1 SGHKS, CDR2 YYEKEE (reference sequence). V lost 4 bases, J lost 1 base, and 3 bases stayed unmatched. CDR3 size: 14 residues. In nucleotides, the CDR3 is TGTGCCAGCAGCGTGGGGGGGGGCACAGATACGCAGTATTTT. Translation: CASSVGGGTDTQYF.